This T cell receptor beta chain was observed in a study of T-cell reconstitution after alpha-beta-depleted transplantation in children. There are 14 residues in the CDR3. Germline V gene data show CDR1 as KGHDR and CDR2 as SFDVKD. Trimming took off 3 bases at V and 1 base at J, with 8 bases between the two ends. Using unique molecular identifiers, the investigators prepared the TCRbeta library. MiXCR was run by TCRdb on the PCR reads, yielding one entry per CDR3 protein. Among about 500,000 distinct CDR3 sequences listed, less than 35% were seen once. The material was PBMCs from the stem cell graft donor, obtained from the stem cell graft. V usage is TRBV24-1 and J usage is TRBJ2-5; D gene unclear. The TCR originated in a human donor who donated a stem cell graft to a child with aplastic anemia. DNA of the CDR3: TGTGCCACCAGTGATGCCGGGCTCCAAGAGACCCAGTACTTC. It encodes CATSDAGLQETQYF.